The 28 T cell receptor beta chains below were found in one sample sequenced in a study of blood T cell repertoires in COVID-19. The assay was immunoSEQ multiplex PCR, and TCRdb's table has in-frame clones only and misses some. Of approximately 100,000 clones listed, roughly 75% were seen once; the top ten hold 3.5% to 5%. Sample: peripheral blood. The receptors stem from a human donor in a cohort sampled during active or convalescent COVID-19.

The gene calls are TRBV7-2 and TRBJ2-6; the match to TRBD1 covers 7 bases. V gave up 8 bases and J gave up 0 bases; unmatched junction bases: 4. The length of the CDR3 is 15 residues. The germline V gene has CDR1 SGHTA and CDR2 FQGNSA. The CDR3 spells CASGTASSGANVLTF. The CDR3 nucleotides read TGTGCCAGCGGGACAGCTAGCTCTGGGGCCAACGTCCTGACTTTC.

The rearrangement joins TRBV10-3 to TRBJ2-7; 9 bases agree with TRBD1. The germline V gene has CDR1 ENHRY and CDR2 SYGVKD. Unmatched junction bases numbered 6, after V lost 2 bases and J lost 4 bases. The CDR3 has 15 residues. CDR3 residues: CAISEGGTGLYEQYF. The DNA for the CDR3 is TGTGCCATCAGTGAGGGTGGGACAGGGTTGTACGAGCAGTACTTC.

This chain links TRBV6-4 with TRBJ1-6, with 8 bases matching TRBD1. Trimming at V came to 3 bases and at J to 6 bases, leaving 13 bases not matched to a gene. Germline V lookup: CDR1 MRHNA, CDR2 SNTAGT. The length of the CDR3 is 18 residues. CDR3 in DNA: TGTGCCAGCAGTGATAAAACGGGGCAGGGGGCCCGTAATTCACCCCTCCACTTT. This encodes CASSDKTGQGARNSPLHF.

The genes are TRBV18 and TRBJ2-4, with 9 bases that match TRBD1. Germline V gives CDR1 KGHSH, CDR2 LQKENI. The CDR3 consists of 15 residues. With 2 bases clipped from V and 3 bases from J, the junction kept 2 bases outside the gene matches. The CDR3 DNA follows: TGTGCCAGCTCACCAGCGACAGGGGGCAAAAACATTCAGTACTTC. This encodes CASSPATGGKNIQYF.

The chain combines TRBV11-2 with TRBJ1-1; tentative D call: TRBD1 (5 bases). Between the trimmed V and J ends, which lost 1 base and 0 bases, there was a span of 9 bases. Germline CDR1 SGHAT, CDR2 FQNNGV. The CDR3 consists of 15 residues. CDR3 bases: TGTGCCAGCAGCTTAGTAGCAGGGATGAACACTGAAGCTTTCTTT. Protein: CASSLVAGMNTEAFF.

The chain carries TRBV30 and TRBJ2-1; tentative D call: TRBD1 (5 bases). CDR3 length: 14 residues. Looked up from germline, CDR1 is GTSNPN and CDR2 is SVGIG (reference sequence). Trimming cost V 0 bases and J 8 bases, with 14 bases left between them. CDR3 residues: CAWSVGQGPYEQFF. Written as DNA, the CDR3 is TGTGCCTGGAGTGTAGGCCAGGGTCCCTATGAGCAGTTCTTC.

The CDR3 is CASSLARQGAYEQYF. The CDR3 coding sequence is TGTGCCAGCAGCTTAGCCCGACAGGGGGCCTACGAGCAGTACTTC. The chain has TRBV7-8 and TRBJ2-7; TRBD1 agrees at 9 bases. V was pared by 0 bases and J by 2 bases, with 2 bases of the junction left unmatched. Germline V CDR1 and CDR2: SGHVS, FQNEAQ. This CDR3 region has 15 residues.

The chain joins TRBV4-3 to TRBJ2-1; no definite D call. The ends were cut back, 1 base at V and 2 bases at J, with 6 bases in the middle. The V gene's germline CDR1 is LGHNA and CDR2 YSLEER. The CDR3 sequence is 14 residues long. CDR3 sequence reads: CASSQGQAYNEQFF. CDR3 bases: TGCGCCAGCAGCCAAGGGCAGGCCTACAATGAGCAGTTCTTC.

The chain combines TRBV6-5 with TRBJ1-6, with TRBD1 matching 9 bases. J lost 10 bases, V lost 6 bases, and 7 bases had no gene match. Germline-derived CDR1 and CDR2 are MNHEY and SVGAGI. The CDR3 extends over 14 amino acids. DNA of the CDR3: TGTGCCAGCAGGAGGAGACAGGGGGGCTCACCCCTCCACTTT. Its protein product is CASRRRQGGSPLHF.

This chain links TRBV6-2 or TRBV6-3 with TRBJ1-6; TRBD1 agrees at 7 bases. Germline trimming cut 0 bases from V and 7 bases from J; bases unmatched to any gene: 9. CDR3 length: 17 residues. Germline V lookup: CDR1 MNHEY, CDR2 SVGEGT. The DNA for the CDR3 is TGTGCCAGCAGTTACTCGAAACAGGGGATGAGAAATTCACCCCTCCACTTT. As protein: CASSYSKQGMRNSPLHF.

The chain employs TRBV19 and TRBJ2-3; D is perhaps TRBD2 (5 bases). This CDR3 is built from 15 residues. V shed 1 base and J shed 6 bases, with 14 bases lying between them. From germline, CDR1 is LNHDA and CDR2 SQIVND (reference sequence). The CDR3 region has the DNA TGTGCCAGTAGTATAGTCCTAGCCGGTTTCGATACGCAGTATTTT. It encodes CASSIVLAGFDTQYF.

CDR3: CASRHQMNTEAFF. Here the CDR3 DNA reads TGTGCCAGCAGACACCAGATGAACACTGAAGCTTTCTTT. The chain links TRBV5-6 to TRBJ1-1; D gene unclear. The CDR3 runs 13 residues. The V and J ends lost 5 bases and 0 bases respectively, with 8 bases between them. Germline values: CDR1 SGHDT, CDR2 YYEEEE.

This sequence joins TRBV20-1 and TRBJ1-1; 8 bases map to TRBD1. The junction had 5 bases not matched to a gene; V was cut back by 2 bases and J by 12 bases. The CDR3 has 11 residues. The germline V gene encodes CDR1 DFQATT and CDR2 SNEGSKA (reference sequence). In DNA form, the CDR3 reads TGCAGTGCTAGACCGACAGGGGTGCCTTTCTTT. It yields the protein CSARPTGVPFF.

The genes are TRBV5-1 and TRBJ2-1, with TRBD2 matching over 12 bases. Trimming at V came to 0 bases and at J to 5 bases, leaving 6 bases not matched to a gene. This CDR3 has 17 amino acids. Germline V CDR1 and CDR2: SGHRS, YFSETQ. The CDR3 DNA reads as TGCGCCAGCAGCTTGGGTACCCGACTAGCGGGGGACAATGAGCAGTTCTTC. It encodes CASSLGTRLAGDNEQFF. Based on the CDR3 plus reference TRBV5-1 and TRBJ2-1, the full variable domain is KAGVTQTPRYLIKTRGQQVTLSCSPISGHRSVSWYQQTPGQGLQFLFEYFSETQRNKGNFPGRFSGRQFSNSRSEMNVSTLELGDSALYLCASSLGTRLAGDNEQFFGPGTRLTVL.

The V gene is TRBV6-5, the J gene TRBJ1-3, with 12 bases lining up with TRBD1. CDR1 is MNHEY and CDR2 is SVGAGI in the germline V gene. Losses at the gene ends were 5 bases for V and 2 bases for J; bases not matched to a gene: 1. CDR3 size: 15 residues. CDR3 residues: CASSRDRGPGNTIYF. Written as DNA, the CDR3 is TGTGCCAGCAGTCGGGACAGGGGGCCTGGAAACACCATATATTTT.

The chain carries TRBV19 and TRBJ2-7; 7 nucleotides agree with TRBD1. Trimming took 5 bases from V and 6 from J; bases not matched to a gene: 10. CDR3 length: 14 amino acids. Germline-derived CDR1 and CDR2 are LNHDA and SQIVND (reference sequence). The CDR3 reads CASSLRDSRLEQYF. Written as DNA, the CDR3 is TGTGCCAGTAGTCTCCGGGACAGCAGACTCGAGCAGTACTTC.

The V gene is TRBV29-1, the J gene TRBJ2-1; D is perhaps TRBD2 (5 bases). Trimming removed 4 bases from V and 12 bases from J, with 16 bases in between. CDR3 length equals 12 residues. Germline V gives CDR1 SQVTM, CDR2 ANQGSEA. The CDR3 protein is CSVGVFSVGQFF. CDR3 DNA sequence: TGCAGCGTTGGGGTTTTTAGCGTCGGGCAGTTCTTC.

The rearrangement uses TRBV3-1 (or the pseudogene TRBV3-2) and TRBJ1-6; D ambiguous. Germline V gene data show CDR1 as LGHDT and CDR2 as YNNKEL (reference sequence). The CDR3 is made up of 12 amino acids. V was cut by 4 bases and J by 10 bases, with 8 bases left in between. For the CDR3, the DNA is TGTGCCAGCAGCCTTCTAGGATCACCCCTCCACTTT. This sequence encodes CASSLLGSPLHF.

The V and J genes are TRBV5-1 and TRBJ2-6; perhaps TRBD1 as D (6 bases). CDR3 length: 18 residues. Trimming shortened V by 4 bases and J by 1 base, and 18 bases separated the two germline ends. CDR1 is SGHRS and CDR2 is YFSETQ in the germline V gene. In DNA, the CDR3 is TGCGCCAGCAGCGTCTCCGGGACATTAATTTCTGGGGCCAACGTCCTGACTTTC. Protein product: CASSVSGTLISGANVLTF.

V usage is TRBV5-1 and J usage is TRBJ2-3, with D possibly TRBD1 on 5 matching bases. The CDR3 consists of 13 residues. The germline CDR1 and CDR2 sequences are SGHRS and YFSETQ. V was trimmed by 4 bases and J by 8 bases, leaving 14 bases between them. For the CDR3, the DNA is TGCGCCAGCAGCATGGCCCAGGGTGGTACGCAGTATTTT. Protein sequence: CASSMAQGGTQYF.

The J gene is TRBJ1-4, the V gene TRBV19; D uncertain. The ends were cut back, 10 bases at V and 10 bases at J, with 22 bases in the middle. The CDR3 is made up of 14 amino acids. CDR1 LNHDA and CDR2 SQIVND come from the germline V gene (reference sequence). The CDR3 DNA follows: TGTGCCACCTCCCCTGAGGCTTTCACGGGAAAACTGTTTTTT. Amino acids: CATSPEAFTGKLFF. The complete variable domain, with remaining parts taken from reference TRBV19 and TRBJ1-4, reads DGGITQSPKYLFRKEGQNVTLSCEQNLNHDAMYWYRQDPGQGLRLIYYSQIVNDFQKGDIAEGYSVSREKKESFPLTVTSAQKNPTAFYLCATSPEAFTGKLFFGSGTQLSVL.

The V call is TRBV28, the J call TRBJ1-2; D might be TRBD1 (6 bases). The germline CDR1 and CDR2 sequences are MDHEN and SYDVKM. Trimming removed 1 base at V and 2 bases at J, with 11 bases between. The CDR3 runs 15 residues. Here the CDR3 reads CASSLFRTANYGYTF. DNA of the CDR3: TGTGCCAGCAGTTTATTCCGGACAGCGAACTATGGCTACACCTTC.

This clone was seen once. V and J are TRBV10-3 and TRBJ2-1; TRBD2 is a possible D gene (6 bases). Trimming cost V 0 bases and J 9 bases, with 12 bases left between them. This CDR3 region has 14 residues. Germline V CDR1 and CDR2: ENHRY, SYGVKD. The CDR3 here is CAISESGGQGEQFF. The CDR3 DNA reads as TGTGCCATCAGTGAGTCTGGAGGGCAGGGTGAGCAGTTCTTC.

The chain links TRBV14 to TRBJ1-6; D perhaps matches TRBD1 (6 bases). V shed 6 bases and J shed 5 bases, with 11 bases lying between them. The V gene's germline CDR1 is SGHDN and CDR2 FVKESK. There are 14 residues in the CDR3. The DNA for the CDR3 is TGTGCCAGCAGTCATTGGACAGATAATTCACCCCTCCACTTT. It translates to CASSHWTDNSPLHF.

The chain links TRBV3-1 (or the pseudogene TRBV3-2) to TRBJ2-3, with 10 bases lining up with TRBD2. The V gene end was trimmed by 6 bases and the J gene end by 4 bases; junction bases not matched to a gene: 4. This CDR3 spans 14 amino acids. Germline V lookup: CDR1 LGHDT, CDR2 YNNKEL (reference sequence). The CDR3 is CASRISGRADTQYF. In DNA form, the CDR3 reads TGTGCCAGCAGGATAAGCGGGAGGGCAGATACGCAGTATTTT.

This chain connects TRBV15 to TRBJ1-2, with D possibly TRBD1 on 6 matching bases. The germline V and J ends were trimmed by 4 bases and 3 bases, with 21 bases remaining between them. Per the germline V gene, CDR1 is LNHNV and CDR2 is YYDKDF (reference sequence). CDR3 length: 17 residues. The chain's CDR3 is CATSKEPTGGGYYGYTF. As DNA, the CDR3 is TGTGCCACCAGCAAAGAACCAACGGGAGGGGGTTACTATGGCTACACCTTC.

This clone occurred a few times. The chain joins TRBV19 to TRBJ1-6; 8 positions agree with TRBD1. J gave up 6 bases and V 5 bases, and 3 bases lay outside the gene matches. This CDR3 contains 14 residues. CDR1 and CDR2 (germline): LNHDA, SQIVND (reference sequence). The CDR3 protein is CASSQGALNSPLHF. The DNA of the CDR3 is TGTGCCAGTAGTCAGGGGGCACTTAATTCACCCCTCCACTTT.

The chain recombines TRBV7-2 with TRBJ2-1; perhaps TRBD2 as D (5 bases). The CDR3 covers 15 residues. Germline CDR1 and CDR2: SGHTA and FQGNSA. Trimming pared 6 bases from V and 7 bases from J, leaving 19 bases between. The CDR3 protein is CASRLALANNNEQFF. DNA for the CDR3: TGTGCCAGCAGGCTAGCATTAGCGAATAATAATGAGCAGTTCTTC.